This T cell receptor (beta chain) originates from a study of T cell responses to AZD1222 COVID-19 vaccine. Points from the study as a whole: Two AZD1222 administrations were followed by greater Spike-specific TCR breadth and depth. Spike-wide coverage was observed for vaccine-associated CD4 TCRs, with dominant responses at 160-218 and 743-854.

Comment on this clone: What it binds is not known.

Samples with a second dose at about 4 or about 12 weeks were pooled together. Repertoires were generated with immunoSEQ multiplex PCR, while TCRdb's copy carries only in-frame clones and drops some. Of 72,000 or so clones in the sample, 80% to 90% are singletons; the top ten hold roughly 31%. V lost 3 bases and J 1 base, leaving 16 bases between the germline ends. The CDR3 is 17 amino acids. The V gene's germline CDR1 is LNHNV and CDR2 YYDKDF (reference sequence). The sequences come from peripheral blood, collected 28 days after the second AZD1222 dose. V is TRBV15 and J is TRBJ2-1; a possible D gene is TRBD2 (6 bases). This clonotype was obtained from an adult who received the AZD1222 COVID-19 vaccine. CDR3 region: CATSSRIGGWSYNEQFF. CDR3 DNA sequence: TGTGCCACCAGCAGCCGTATTGGGGGGTGGTCCTACAATGAGCAGTTCTTC. Supplemented by reference TRBV15 and TRBJ2-1, the full variable domain reads DAMVIQNPRYQVTQFGKPVTLSCSQTLNHNVMYWYQQKSSQAPKLLFHYYDKDFNNEADTPDNFQSRRPNTSFCFLDIRSPGLGDTAMYLCATSSRIGGWSYNEQFFGPGTRLTVL.